This T cell receptor (beta chain) was retrieved from a study of response to subunit inactivated influenza vaccine. Study conclusions and caveats: Few additional T cells are recruited per seasonal influenza vaccination, authors suggested.

TCRdb reprocessed the RT-PCR reads with MiXCR, giving one entry per CDR3 protein. In the table there are around 750,000 distinct CDR3 sequences, 21% of which are singletons. About this clonotype: Its antigen is undetermined.

The receptor was derived from a man in his fifties or sixties who received an inactivated influenza vaccine. This specimen consisted of PBMCs from blood, obtained more than 4 days after vaccination.

CDR3 sequence reads: CASSPSYEQFF. CDR3 DNA: TGTGCCAGCAGCCCGTCTTATGAGCAGTTCTTC. The V call is TRBV11-2, the J call TRBJ2-1; no definite D call. Germline V gene lookup returns CDR1 SGHAT and CDR2 FQNNGV. V lost 5 bases and J 8 bases, leaving 7 bases between the germline ends. CDR3 size: 11 residues.